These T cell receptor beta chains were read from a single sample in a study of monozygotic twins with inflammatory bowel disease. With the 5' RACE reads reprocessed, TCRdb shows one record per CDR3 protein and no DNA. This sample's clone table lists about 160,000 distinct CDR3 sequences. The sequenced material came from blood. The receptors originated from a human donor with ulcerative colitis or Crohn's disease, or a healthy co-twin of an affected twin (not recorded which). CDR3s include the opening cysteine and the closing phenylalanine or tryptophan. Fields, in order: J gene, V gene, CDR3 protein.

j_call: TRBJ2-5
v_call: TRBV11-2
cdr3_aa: CASSLRGGLIQETQYF

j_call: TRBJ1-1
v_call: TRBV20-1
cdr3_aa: CSANPPGQAEAFF

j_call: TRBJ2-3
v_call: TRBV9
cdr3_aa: CASSVDAGGPSDTQYF

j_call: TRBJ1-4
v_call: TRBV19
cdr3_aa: CASSTRDRLLEKLFF

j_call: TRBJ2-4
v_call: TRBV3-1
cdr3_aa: CASSQDRLFQNIQYF

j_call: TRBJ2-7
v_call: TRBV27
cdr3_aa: CASKRGLGEQYF

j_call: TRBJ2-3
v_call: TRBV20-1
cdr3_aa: CSARVLAGSTDTQYF

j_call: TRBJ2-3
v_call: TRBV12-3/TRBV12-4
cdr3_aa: CASSLGLGQLTDTQYF

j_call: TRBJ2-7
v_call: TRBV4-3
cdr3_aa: CASSQGLAPAEQYF

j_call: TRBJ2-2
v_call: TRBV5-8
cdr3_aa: CASSFSIAGELFF

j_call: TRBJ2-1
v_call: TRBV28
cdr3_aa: CASGLAFPPLQFF

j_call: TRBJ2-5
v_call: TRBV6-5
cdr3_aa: CASSYSGETQYF

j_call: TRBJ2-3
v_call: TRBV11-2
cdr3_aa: CASSPFLSGRAGGDTQYF

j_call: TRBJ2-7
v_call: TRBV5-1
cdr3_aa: CASSYAGSSYEQYF

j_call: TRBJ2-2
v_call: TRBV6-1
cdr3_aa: CASSGQFNGELFF

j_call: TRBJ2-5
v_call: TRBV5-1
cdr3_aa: CASSLWLAGEETQYF

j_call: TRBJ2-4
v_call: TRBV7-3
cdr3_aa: CASSPGGMDIQYF

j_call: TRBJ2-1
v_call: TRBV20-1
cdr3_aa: CSHRTSGSNEQFF

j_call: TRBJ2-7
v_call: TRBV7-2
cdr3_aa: CASSFKRGESEQYF

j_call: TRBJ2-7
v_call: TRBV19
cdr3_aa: CASSRDRGSYEQYF

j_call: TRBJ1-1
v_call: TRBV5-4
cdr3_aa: CASSLRGGHTEVFF

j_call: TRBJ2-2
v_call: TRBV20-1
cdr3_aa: CSAISGRAHTGELFF

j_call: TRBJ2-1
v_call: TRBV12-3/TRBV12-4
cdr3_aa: CASSWGDGGNNEQFF

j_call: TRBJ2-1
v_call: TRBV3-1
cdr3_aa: CASSQAGQGHNEQFF

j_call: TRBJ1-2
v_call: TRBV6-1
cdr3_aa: CASSPDGVPANYGYTF

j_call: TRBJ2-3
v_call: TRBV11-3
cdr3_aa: CASSPGTGSTDTQYF

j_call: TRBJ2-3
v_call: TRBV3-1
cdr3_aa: CASSQDEASTDTQYF

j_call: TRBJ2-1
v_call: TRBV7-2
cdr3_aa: CASKFGNSYNEQFF

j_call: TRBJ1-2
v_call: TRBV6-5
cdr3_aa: CASSYLRARGYTF

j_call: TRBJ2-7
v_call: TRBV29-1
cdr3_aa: CSATSSDEQYF

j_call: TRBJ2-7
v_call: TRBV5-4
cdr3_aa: CASSPEGDPGGYEQYF

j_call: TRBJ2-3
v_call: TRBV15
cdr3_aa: CATSRTSGGANPYSTDTQYF

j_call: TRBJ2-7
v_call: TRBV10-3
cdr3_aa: CAISEGQRASYEQYF

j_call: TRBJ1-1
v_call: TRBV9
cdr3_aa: CASSVNQGDTEAFF

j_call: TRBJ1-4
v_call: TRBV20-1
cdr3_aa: CSALRHTTNEKLFF

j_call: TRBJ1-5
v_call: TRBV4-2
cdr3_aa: CASSPGSGGRGNQPQHF

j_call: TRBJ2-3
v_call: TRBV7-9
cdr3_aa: CASSLVVFGGTDTQYF

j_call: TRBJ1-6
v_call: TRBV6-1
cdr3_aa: CASRTPRGELDNSPLHF

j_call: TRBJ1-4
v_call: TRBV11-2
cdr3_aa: CASSLNRNPEKLFF

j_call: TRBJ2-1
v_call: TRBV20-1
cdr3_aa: CSARDPTSSEQFF

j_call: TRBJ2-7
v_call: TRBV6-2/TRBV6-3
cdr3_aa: CASSPSGQVYEQYF

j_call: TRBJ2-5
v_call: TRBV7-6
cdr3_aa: CASSFWTGTSGQETQYF

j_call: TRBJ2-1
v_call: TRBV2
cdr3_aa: CASHLEWGLNEQFF

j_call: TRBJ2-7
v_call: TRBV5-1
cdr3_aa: CASSLGRGPLYEQYF

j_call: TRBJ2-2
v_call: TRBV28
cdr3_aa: CASSSTGDTGELFF

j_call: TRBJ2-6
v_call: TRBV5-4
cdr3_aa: CASSFGTGGSGANVLTF

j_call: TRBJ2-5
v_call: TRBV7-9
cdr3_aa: CASSLLGQGYETQYF

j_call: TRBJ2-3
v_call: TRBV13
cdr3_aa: CASSYASAQYF

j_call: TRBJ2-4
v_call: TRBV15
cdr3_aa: CATAGGVDIQYF

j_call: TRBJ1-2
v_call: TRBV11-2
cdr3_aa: CASSLGQTTYGYTF

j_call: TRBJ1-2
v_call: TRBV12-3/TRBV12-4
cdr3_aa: CASSPGAYGYTF

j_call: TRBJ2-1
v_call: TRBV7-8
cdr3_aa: CASSPRRRRIYNEQFF

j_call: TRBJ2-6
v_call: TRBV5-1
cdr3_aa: CASSLAPTSGANVLTF

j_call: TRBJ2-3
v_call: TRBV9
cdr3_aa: CASSRGLGADTQYF

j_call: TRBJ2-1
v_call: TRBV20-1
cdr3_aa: CSAGGQGANEQFF